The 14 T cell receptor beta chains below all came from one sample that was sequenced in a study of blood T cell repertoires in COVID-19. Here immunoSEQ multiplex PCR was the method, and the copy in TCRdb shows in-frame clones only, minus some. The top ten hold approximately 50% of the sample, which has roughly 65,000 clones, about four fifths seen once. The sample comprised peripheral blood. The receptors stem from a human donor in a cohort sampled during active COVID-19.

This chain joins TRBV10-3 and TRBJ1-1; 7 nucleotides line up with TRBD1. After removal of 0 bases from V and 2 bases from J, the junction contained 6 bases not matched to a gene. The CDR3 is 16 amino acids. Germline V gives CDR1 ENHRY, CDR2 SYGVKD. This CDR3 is CAISESGRTGNTEAFF. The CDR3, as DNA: TGTGCCATCAGTGAGTCGGGTAGGACAGGAAACACTGAAGCTTTCTTT.

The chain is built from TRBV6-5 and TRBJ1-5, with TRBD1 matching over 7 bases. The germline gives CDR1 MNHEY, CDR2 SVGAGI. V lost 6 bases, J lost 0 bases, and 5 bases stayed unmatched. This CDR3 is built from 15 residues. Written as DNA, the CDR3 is TGTGCCAGCAGCCGAGACAGGGATAGCAATCAGCCCCAGCATTTT. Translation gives CASSRDRDSNQPQHF.

The CDR3 loop reads CASSQPGTNQPQHF. CDR3 bases: TGTGCCAGCAGTCAACCCGGGACAAATCAGCCCCAGCATTTT. The gene calls are TRBV25-1 and TRBJ1-5; perhaps TRBD1 as D (6 bases). CDR1 MGHDK and CDR2 SYGVNS come from the germline V gene. The CDR3 length is 14 residues. V lost 5 bases to trimming and J lost 4 bases, with 12 bases between them.

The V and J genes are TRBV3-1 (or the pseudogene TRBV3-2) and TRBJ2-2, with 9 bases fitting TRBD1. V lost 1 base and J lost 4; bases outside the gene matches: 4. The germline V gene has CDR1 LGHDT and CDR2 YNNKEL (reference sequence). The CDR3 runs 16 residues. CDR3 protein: CASSQGDRVLTGELFF. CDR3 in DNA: TGTGCCAGCAGCCAAGGGGACAGGGTCCTCACCGGGGAGCTGTTTTTT.

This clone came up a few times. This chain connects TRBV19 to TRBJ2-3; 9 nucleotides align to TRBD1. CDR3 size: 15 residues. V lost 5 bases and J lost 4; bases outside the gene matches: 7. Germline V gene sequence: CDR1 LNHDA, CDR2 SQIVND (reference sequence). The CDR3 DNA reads TGTGCCAGTAGTGTGACAGGGGGGGAGGCAGATACGCAGTATTTT. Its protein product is CASSVTGGEADTQYF. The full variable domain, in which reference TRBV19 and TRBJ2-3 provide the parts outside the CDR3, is DGGITQSPKYLFRKEGQNVTLSCEQNLNHDAMYWYRQDPGQGLRLIYYSQIVNDFQKGDIAEGYSVSREKKESFPLTVTSAQKNPTAFYLCASSVTGGEADTQYFGPGTRLTVL.

The CDR3 sequence: CASSPRQASGANVLTF. The CDR3 DNA reads TGTGCCAGCAGCCCCAGACAGGCCTCTGGGGCCAACGTCCTGACTTTC. The rearrangement uses TRBV7-9 and TRBJ2-6; tentatively, D is TRBD1 (6 bases). In germline, CDR1 is SEHNR, CDR2 FQNEAQ (reference sequence). The V end lost 5 bases, the J end lost 0 bases, and 11 bases lay between the germline ends. The CDR3 has 16 amino acids.

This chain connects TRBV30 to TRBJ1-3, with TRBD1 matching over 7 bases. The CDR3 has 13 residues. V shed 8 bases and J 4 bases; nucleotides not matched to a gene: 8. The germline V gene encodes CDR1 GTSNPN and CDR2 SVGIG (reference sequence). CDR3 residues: CARSGQAGNTIYF. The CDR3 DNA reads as TGTGCCCGATCCGGACAGGCCGGAAACACCATATATTTT.

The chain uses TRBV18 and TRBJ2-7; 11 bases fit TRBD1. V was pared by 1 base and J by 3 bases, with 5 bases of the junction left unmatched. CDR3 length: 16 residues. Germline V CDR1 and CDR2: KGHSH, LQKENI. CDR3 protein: CASSPLSGQGVYEQYF. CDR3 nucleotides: TGTGCCAGCTCACCACTATCGGGACAGGGGGTCTACGAGCAGTACTTC.

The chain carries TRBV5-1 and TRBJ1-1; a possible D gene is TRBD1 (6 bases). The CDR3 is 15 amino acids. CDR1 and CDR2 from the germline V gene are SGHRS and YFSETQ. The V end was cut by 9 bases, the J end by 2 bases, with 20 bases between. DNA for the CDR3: TGCGCCACCAAACTGGCGACAGGAGAAAACACTGAAGCTTTCTTT. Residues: CATKLATGENTEAFF.

The CDR3 protein is CASSVGSGGVYEQYF. CDR3 DNA: TGTGCCAGCAGCGTAGGAAGCGGTGGAGTTTACGAGCAGTACTTC. V usage is TRBV9 and J usage is TRBJ2-7, with a tentative D call TRBD2 (5 bases). Germline V gene sequence: CDR1 SGDLS, CDR2 YYNGEE. This CDR3 has 15 amino acids. Trimming left V 0 bases short and J 4 bases short, with 14 bases between.

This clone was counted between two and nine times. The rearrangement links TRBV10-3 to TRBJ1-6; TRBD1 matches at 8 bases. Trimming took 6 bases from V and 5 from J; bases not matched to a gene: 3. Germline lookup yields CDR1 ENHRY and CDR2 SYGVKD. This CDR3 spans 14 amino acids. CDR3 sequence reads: CAIRGTGNNSPLHF. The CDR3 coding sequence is TGTGCCATCAGAGGGACAGGCAATAATTCACCCCTCCACTTT.

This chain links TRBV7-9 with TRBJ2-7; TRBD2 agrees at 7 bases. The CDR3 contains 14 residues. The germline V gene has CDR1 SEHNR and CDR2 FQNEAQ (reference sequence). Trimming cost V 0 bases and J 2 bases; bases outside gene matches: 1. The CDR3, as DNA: TGTGCCAGCAGCTTAGCGGGAGGGACCTACGAGCAGTACTTC. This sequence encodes CASSLAGGTYEQYF.

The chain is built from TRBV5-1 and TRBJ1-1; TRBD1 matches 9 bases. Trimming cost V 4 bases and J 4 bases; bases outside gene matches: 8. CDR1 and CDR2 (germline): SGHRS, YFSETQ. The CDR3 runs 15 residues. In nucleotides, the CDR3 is TGCGCCAGCAGCACCTATGGACAGGGGTCCACTGAAGCTTTCTTT. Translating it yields CASSTYGQGSTEAFF.

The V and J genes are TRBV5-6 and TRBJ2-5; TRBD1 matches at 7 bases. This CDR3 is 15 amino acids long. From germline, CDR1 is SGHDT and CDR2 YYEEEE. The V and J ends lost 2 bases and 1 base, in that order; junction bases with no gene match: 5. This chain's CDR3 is CASSLYRGVQETQYF. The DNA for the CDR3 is TGTGCCAGCAGCTTATACAGGGGCGTCCAAGAGACCCAGTACTTC.